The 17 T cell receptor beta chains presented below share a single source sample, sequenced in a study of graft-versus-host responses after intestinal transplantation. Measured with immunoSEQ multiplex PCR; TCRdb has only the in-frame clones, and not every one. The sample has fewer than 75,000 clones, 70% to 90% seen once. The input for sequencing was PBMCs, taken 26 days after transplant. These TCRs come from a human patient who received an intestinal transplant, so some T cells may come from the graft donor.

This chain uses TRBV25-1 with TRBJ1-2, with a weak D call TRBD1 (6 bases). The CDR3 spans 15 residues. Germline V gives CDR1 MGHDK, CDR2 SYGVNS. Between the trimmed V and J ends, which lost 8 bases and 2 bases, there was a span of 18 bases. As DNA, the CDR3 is TGTGCCAGCCATACTAATTCCGACAGGAACTATGGCTACACCTTC. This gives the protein CASHTNSDRNYGYTF.

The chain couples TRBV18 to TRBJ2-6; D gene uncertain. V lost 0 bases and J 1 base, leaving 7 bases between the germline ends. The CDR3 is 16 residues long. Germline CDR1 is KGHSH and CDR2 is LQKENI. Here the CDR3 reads CASSPPFSSGANVLTF. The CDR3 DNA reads TGTGCCAGCTCACCACCATTTAGTTCTGGGGCCAACGTCCTGACTTTC.

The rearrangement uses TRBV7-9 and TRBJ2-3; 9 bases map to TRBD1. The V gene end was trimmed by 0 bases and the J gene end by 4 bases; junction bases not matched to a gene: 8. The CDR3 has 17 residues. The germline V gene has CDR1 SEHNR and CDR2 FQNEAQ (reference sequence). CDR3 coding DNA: TGTGCCAGCAGCTTAGCCCCCCGGGACAGGGTATCAGATACGCAGTATTTT. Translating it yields CASSLAPRDRVSDTQYF.

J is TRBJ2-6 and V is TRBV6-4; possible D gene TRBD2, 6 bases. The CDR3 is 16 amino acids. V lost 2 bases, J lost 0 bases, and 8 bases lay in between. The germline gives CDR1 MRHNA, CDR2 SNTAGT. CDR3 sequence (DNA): TGTGCCAGCAGTGACGGAGGGAGCTCTGGGGCCAACGTCCTGACTTTC. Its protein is CASSDGGSSGANVLTF.

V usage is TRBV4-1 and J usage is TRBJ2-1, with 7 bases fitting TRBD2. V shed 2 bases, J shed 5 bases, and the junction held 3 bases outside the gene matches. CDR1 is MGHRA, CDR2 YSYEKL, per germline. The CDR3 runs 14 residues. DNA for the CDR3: TGCGCCAGCAGCCAATCAAGCGGGGACAATGAGCAGTTCTTC. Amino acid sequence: CASSQSSGDNEQFF.

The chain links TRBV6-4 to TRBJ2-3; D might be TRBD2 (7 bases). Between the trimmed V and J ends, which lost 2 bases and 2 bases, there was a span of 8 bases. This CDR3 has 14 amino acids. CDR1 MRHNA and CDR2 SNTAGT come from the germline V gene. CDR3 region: CASSDGGATDTQYF. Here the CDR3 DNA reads TGTGCCAGCAGTGACGGGGGGGCCACAGATACGCAGTATTTT.

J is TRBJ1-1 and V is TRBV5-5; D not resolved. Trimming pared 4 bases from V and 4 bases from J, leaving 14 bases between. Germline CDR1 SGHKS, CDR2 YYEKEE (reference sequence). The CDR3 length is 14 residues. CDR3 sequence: CASSPSPLSTEAFF. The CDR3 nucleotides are TGTGCCAGCAGCCCAAGCCCCCTGAGCACTGAAGCTTTCTTT. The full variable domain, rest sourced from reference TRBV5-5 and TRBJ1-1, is DAGVTQSPTHLIKTRGQQVTLRCSPISGHKSVSWYQQVLGQGPQFIFQYYEKEERGRGNFPDRFSARQFPNYSSELNVNALLLGDSALYLCASSPSPLSTEAFFGQGTRLTVV.

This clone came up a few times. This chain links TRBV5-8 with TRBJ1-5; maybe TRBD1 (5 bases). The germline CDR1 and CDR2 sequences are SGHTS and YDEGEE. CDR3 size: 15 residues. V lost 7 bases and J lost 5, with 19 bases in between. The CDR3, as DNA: TGTGCCAGCGATCTGACAGACACACCCGATCAGCCCCAGCATTTT. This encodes CASDLTDTPDQPQHF.

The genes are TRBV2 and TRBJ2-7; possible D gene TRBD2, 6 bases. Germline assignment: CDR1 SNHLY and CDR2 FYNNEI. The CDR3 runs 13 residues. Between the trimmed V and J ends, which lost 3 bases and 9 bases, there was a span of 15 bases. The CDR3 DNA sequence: TGTGCCAGCAGTGACCTTGCGGGGAGTGGGCAGTACTTC. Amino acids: CASSDLAGSGQYF.

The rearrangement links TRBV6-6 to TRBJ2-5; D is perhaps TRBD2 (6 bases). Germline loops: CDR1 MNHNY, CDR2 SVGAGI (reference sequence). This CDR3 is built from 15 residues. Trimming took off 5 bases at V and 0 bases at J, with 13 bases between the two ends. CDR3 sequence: CASSRVRDYQETQYF. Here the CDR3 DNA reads TGTGCCAGCAGTAGAGTCCGGGACTACCAAGAGACCCAGTACTTC.

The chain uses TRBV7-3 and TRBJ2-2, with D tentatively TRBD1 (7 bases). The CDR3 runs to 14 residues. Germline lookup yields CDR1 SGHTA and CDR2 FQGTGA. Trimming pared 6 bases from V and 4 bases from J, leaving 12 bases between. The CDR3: CASRGGQATGELFF. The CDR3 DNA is TGTGCCAGCAGGGGAGGACAGGCCACCGGGGAGCTGTTTTTT.

The CDR3, as DNA: TGTGCCAGCAGTTTATCGGAGCGGGGCTACACAGATACGCAGTATTTT. It is translated as CASSLSERGYTDTQYF. This rearrangement joins TRBV28 to TRBJ2-3; 7 bases fit TRBD2. Unmatched junction bases numbered 6, after V lost 1 base and J lost 2 bases. This CDR3 contains 16 residues. Germline CDR1 reads MDHEN; CDR2 reads SYDVKM.

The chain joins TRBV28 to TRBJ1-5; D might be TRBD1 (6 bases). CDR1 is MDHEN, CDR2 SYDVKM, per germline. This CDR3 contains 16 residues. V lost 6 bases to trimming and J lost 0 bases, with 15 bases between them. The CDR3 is CASRSNRAYSNQPQHF. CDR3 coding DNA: TGTGCCAGCAGGTCGAACAGGGCCTATAGCAATCAGCCCCAGCATTTT.

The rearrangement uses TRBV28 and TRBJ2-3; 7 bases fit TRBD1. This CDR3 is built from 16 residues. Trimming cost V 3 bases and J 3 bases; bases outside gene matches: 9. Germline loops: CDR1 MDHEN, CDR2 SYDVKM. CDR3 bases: TGTGCCAGCAGTTTCCCTCGACAGGGTGGTACAGATACGCAGTATTTT. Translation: CASSFPRQGGTDTQYF.

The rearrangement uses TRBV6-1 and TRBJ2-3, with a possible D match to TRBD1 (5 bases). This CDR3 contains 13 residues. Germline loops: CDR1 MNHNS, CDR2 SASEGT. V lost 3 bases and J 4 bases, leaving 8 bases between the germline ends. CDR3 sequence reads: CASSDRVSDTQYF. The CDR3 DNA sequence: TGTGCCAGCAGTGACAGGGTTTCAGATACGCAGTATTTT.

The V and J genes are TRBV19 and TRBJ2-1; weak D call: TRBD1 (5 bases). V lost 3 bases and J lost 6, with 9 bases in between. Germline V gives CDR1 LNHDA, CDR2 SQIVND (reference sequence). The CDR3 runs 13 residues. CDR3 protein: CASSMTDSNEQFF. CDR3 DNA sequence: TGTGCCAGTAGTATGACCGACAGCAATGAGCAGTTCTTC. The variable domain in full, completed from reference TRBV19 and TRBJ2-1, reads DGGITQSPKYLFRKEGQNVTLSCEQNLNHDAMYWYRQDPGQGLRLIYYSQIVNDFQKGDIAEGYSVSREKKESFPLTVTSAQKNPTAFYLCASSMTDSNEQFFGPGTRLTVL.

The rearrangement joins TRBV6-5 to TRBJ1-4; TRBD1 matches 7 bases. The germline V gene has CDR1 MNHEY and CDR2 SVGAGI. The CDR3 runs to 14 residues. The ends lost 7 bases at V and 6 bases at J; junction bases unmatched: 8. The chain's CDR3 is CASTPTGSDEKLFF. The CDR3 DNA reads TGTGCCAGCACTCCGACAGGGTCGGATGAAAAACTGTTTTTT.